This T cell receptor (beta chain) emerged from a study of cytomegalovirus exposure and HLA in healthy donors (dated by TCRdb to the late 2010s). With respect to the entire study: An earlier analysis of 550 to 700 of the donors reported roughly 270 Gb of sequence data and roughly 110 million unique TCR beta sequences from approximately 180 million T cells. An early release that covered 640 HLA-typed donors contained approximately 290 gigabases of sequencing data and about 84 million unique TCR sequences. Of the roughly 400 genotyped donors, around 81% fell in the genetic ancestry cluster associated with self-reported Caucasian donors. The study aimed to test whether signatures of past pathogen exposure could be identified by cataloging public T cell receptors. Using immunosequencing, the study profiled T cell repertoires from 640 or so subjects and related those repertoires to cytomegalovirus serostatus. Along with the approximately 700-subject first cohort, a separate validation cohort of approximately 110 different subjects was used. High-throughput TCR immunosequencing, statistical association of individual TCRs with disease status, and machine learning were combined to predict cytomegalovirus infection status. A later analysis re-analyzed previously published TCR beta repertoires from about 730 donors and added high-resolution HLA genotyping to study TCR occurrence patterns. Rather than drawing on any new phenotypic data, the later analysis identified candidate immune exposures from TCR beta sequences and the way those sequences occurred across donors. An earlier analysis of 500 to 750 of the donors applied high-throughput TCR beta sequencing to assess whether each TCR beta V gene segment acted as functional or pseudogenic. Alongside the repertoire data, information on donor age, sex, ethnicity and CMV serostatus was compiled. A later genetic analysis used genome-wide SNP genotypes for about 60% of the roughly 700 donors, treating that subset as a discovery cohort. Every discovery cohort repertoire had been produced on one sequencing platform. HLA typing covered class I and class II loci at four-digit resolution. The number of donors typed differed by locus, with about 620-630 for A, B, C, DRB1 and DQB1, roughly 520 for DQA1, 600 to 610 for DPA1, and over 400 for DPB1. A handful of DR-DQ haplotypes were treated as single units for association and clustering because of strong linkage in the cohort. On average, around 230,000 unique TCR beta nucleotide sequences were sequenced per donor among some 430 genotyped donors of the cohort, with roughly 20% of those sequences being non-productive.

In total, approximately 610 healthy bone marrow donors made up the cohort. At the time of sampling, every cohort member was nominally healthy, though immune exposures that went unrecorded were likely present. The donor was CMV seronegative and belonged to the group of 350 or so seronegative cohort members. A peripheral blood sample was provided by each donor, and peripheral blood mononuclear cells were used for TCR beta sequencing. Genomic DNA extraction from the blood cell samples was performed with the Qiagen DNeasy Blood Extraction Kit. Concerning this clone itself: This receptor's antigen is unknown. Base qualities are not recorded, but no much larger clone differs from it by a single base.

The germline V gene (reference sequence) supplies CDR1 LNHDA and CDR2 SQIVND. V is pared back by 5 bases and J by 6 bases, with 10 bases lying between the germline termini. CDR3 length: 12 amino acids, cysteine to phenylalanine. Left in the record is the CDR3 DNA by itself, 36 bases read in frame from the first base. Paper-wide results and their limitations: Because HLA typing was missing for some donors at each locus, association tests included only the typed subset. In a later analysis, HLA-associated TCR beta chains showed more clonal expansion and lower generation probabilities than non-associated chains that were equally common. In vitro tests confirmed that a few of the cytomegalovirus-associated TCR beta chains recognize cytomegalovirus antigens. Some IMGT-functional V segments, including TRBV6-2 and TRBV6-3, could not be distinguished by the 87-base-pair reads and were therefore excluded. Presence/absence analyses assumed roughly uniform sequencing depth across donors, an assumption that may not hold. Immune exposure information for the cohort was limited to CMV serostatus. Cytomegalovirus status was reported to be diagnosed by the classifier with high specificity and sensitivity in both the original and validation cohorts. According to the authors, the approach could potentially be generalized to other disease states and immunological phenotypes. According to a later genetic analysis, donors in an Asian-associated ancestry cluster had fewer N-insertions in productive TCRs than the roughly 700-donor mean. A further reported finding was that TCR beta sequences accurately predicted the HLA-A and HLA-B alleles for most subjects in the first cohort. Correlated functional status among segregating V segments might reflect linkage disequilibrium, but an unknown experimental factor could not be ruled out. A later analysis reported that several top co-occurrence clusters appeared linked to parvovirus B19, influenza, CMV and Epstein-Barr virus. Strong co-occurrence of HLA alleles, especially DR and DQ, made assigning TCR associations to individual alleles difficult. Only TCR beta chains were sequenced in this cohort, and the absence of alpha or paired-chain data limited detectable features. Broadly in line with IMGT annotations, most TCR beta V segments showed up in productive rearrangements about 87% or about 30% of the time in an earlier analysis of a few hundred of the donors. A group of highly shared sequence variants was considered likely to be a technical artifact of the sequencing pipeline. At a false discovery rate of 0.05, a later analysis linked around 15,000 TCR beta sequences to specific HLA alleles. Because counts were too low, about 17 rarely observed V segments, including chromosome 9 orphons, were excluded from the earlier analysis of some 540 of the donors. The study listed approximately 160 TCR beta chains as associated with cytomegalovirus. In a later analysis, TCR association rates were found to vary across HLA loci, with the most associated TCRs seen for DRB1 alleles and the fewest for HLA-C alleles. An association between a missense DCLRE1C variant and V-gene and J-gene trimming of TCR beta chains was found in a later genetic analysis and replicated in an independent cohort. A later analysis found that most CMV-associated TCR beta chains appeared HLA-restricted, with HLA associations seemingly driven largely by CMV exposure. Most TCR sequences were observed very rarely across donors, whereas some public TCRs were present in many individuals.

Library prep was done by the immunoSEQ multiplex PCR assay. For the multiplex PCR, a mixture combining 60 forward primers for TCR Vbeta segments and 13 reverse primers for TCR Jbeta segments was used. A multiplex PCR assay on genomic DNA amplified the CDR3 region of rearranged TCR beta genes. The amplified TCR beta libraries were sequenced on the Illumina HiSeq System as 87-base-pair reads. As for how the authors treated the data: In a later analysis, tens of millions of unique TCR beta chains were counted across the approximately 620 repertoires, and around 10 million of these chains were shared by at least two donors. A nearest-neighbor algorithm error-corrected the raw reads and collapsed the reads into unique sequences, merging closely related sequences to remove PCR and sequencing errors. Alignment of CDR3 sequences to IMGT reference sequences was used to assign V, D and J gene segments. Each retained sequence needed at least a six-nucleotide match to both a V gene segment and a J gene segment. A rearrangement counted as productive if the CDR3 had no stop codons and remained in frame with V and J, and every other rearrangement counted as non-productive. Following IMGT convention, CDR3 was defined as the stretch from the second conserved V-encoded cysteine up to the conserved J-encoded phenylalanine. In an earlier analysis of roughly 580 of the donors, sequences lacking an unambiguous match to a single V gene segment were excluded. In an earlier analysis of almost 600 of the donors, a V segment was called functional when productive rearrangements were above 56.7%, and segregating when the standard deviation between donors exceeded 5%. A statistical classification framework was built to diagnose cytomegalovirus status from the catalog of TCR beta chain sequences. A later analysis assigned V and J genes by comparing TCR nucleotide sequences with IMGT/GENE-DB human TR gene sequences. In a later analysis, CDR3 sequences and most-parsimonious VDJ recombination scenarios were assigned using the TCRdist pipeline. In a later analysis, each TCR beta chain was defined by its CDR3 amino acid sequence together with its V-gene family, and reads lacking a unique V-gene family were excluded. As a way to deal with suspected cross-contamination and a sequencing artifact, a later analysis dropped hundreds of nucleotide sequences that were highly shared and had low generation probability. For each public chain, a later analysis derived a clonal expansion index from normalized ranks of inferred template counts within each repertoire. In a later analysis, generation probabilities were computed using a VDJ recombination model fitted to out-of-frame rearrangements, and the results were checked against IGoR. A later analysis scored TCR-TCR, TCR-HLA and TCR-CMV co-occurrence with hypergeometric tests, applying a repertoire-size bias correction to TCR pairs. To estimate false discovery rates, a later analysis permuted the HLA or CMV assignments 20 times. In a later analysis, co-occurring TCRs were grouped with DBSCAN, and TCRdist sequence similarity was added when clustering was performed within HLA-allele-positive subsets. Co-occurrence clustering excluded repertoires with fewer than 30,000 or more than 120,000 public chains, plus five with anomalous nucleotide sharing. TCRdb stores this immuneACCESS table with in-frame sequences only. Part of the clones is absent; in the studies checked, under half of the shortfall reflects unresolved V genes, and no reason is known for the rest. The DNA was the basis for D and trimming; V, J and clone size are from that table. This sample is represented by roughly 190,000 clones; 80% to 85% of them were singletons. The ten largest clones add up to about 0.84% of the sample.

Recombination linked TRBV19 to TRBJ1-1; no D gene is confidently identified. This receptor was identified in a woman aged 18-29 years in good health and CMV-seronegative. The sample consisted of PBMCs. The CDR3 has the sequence CASSALWPEAFF. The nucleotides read TGTGCCAGTAGTGCCCTCTGGCCTGAAGCTTTCTTT.